This T cell receptor beta chain was profiled in a study of T cells in localized non-small cell lung cancer. General study points: Of the top 100 tumor clones, median 57 were in adjacent lung, 25 to 30 among its top 100. The greatest T cell clonality was found in uninvolved adjacent lung (higher than in tumor). Heterogeneity remains possible because sequencing was limited to only one tumor region.

To note about this clone: The antigen is undetermined.

Libraries were prepared by immunoSEQ multiplex PCR; TCRdb keeps only in-frame clonotypes and omits some of them. The sample shows roughly 61,000 clones, roughly 81% of them seen only once. V shed 4 bases, J shed 3 bases, and the junction held 1 base outside the gene matches. Germline V gene sequence: CDR1 SEHNR, CDR2 FQNEAQ (reference sequence). The CDR3 is made up of 13 amino acids. The chain is built from TRBV7-9 and TRBJ2-3, with 7 nucleotides matching TRBD1. The sequence was obtained from a man aged 35-75 years with stage II lung adenocarcinoma. The sample consisted of PBMCs, taken before any cancer treatment. The DNA for the CDR3 is TGTGCCAGCAGCTCACAGGGGACAGATACGCAGTATTTT. Protein product: CASSSQGTDTQYF.